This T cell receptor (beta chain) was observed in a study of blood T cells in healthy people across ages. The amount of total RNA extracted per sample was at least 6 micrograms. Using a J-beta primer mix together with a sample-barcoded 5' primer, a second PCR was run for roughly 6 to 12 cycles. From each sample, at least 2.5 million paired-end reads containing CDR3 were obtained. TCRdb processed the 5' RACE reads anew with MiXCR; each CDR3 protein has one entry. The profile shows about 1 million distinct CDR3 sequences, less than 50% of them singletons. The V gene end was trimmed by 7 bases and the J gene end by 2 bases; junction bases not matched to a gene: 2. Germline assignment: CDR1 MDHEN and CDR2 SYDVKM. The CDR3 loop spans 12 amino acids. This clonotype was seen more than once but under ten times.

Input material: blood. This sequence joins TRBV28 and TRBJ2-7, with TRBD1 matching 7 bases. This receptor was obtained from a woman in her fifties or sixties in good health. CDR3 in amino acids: CASNDRAYEQYF. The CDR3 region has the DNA TGTGCCAGCAACGACAGGGCCTACGAGCAGTACTTC.